This TCR beta chain was documented in a study of radiotherapy plus CTLA-4 blockade in lung cancer. For the study at large: Disease control was seen in 30% to 35% of patients, objective responses in roughly 17%. Study-wide results and limits: Among reported predictors of response, early blood T cell clone dynamics with interferon-beta performed best.

V shed 2 bases, J shed 2 bases, and the junction held 10 bases outside the gene matches. This CDR3 is built from 18 residues. Clones were sequenced by immunoSEQ multiplex PCR, and TCRdb holds only the in-frame ones, with some missing. The sample holds 100,000 or so clones, about 80% seen once. This clone has just one count. Its antigen is not identified. Lung cancer patients with chemo-refractory metastatic non-small-cell disease were given focal radiation plus CTLA-4 blockade with ipilimumab. This sample comprised peripheral blood, obtained from a patient treated with radiotherapy plus ipilimumab. This sequence joins TRBV23-1 and TRBJ2-2; 8 bases are shared with TRBD1. TRBV23-1 is given ORF status, its function remaining uncertain. The clonotype was recovered from a human donor with non-small cell lung cancer that progressed on radiotherapy plus ipilimumab. The CDR3 bases are TGCGCCAGCAGTCAACCTTACAGGGGGACCCCAAACACCGGGGAGCTGTTTTTT. It translates to CASSQPYRGTPNTGELFF.